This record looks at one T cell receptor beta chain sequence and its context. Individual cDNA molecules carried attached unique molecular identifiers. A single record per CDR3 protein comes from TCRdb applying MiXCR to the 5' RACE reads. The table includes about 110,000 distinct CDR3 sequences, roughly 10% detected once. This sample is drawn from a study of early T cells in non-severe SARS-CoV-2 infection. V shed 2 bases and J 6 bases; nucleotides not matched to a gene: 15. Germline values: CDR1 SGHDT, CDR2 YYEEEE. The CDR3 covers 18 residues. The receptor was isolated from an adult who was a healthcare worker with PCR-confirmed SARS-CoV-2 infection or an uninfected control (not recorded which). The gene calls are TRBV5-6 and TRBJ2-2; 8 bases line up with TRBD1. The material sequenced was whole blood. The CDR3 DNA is TGTGCCAGCAGCTTCGGGTTCTCATTGACAGGGGAATCCGGGGAGCTGTTTTTT. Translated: CASSFGFSLTGESGELFF. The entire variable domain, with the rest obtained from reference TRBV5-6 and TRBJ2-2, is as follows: DAGVTQSPTHLIKTRGQQVTLRCSPKSGHDTVSWYQQALGQGPQFIFQYYEEEERQRGNFPDRFSGHQFPNYSSELNVNALLLGDSALYLCASSFGFSLTGESGELFFGEGSRLTVL.